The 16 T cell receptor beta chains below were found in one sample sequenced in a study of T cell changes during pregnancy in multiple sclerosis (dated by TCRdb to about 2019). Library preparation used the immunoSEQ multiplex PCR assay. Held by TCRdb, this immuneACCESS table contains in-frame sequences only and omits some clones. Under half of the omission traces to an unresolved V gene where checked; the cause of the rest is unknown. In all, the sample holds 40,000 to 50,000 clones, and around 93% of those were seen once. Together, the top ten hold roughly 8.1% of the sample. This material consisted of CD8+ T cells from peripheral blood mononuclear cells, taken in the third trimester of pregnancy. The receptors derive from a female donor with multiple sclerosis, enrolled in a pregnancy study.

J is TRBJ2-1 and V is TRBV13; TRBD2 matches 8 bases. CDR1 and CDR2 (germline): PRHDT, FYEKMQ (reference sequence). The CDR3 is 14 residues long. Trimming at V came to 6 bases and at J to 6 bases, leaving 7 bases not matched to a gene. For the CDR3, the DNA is TGTGCCAGCAGTCCAGCGGGAGCAGGCAATGAGCAGTTCTTC. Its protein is CASSPAGAGNEQFF.

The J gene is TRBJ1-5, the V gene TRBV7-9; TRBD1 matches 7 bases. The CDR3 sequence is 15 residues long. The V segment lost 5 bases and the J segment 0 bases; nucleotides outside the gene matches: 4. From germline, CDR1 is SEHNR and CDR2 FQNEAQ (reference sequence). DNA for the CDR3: TGTGCCAGCAGCCCGACAGGGTCTAGCAATCAGCCCCAGCATTTT. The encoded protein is CASSPTGSSNQPQHF.

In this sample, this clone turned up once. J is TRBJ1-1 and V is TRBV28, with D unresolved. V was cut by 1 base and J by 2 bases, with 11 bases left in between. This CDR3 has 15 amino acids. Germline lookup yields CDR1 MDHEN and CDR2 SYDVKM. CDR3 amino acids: CASSLFNPGNTEAFF. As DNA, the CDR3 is TGTGCCAGCAGTTTATTTAATCCGGGAAACACTGAAGCTTTCTTT.

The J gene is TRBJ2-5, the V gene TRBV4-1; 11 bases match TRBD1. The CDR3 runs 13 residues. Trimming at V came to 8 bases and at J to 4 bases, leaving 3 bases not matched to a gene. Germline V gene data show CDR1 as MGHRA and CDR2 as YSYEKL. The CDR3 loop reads CASEGTGGETQYF. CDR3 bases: TGCGCCAGCGAGGGGACAGGGGGAGAGACCCAGTACTTC.

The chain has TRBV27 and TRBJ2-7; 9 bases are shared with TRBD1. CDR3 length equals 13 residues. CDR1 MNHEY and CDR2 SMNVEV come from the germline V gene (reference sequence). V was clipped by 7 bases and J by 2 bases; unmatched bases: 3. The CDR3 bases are TGTGCCAGCACGGGGACAGGGCCCTACGAGCAGTACTTC. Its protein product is CASTGTGPYEQYF.

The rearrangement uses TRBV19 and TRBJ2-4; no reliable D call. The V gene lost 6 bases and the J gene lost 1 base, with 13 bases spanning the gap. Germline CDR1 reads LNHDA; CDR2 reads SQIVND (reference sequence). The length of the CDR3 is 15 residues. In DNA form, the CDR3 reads TGTGCCAGTAGGGCACGTGAATCGGCCAAAAACATTCAGTACTTC. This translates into CASRARESAKNIQYF.

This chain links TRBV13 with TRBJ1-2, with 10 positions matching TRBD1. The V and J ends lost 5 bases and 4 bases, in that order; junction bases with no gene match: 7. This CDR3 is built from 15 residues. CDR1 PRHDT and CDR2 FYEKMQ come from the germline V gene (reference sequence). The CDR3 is CASSGDRGLSYGYTF. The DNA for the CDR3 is TGTGCCAGCAGCGGGGACAGGGGTCTGAGCTATGGCTACACCTTC.

The CDR3 nucleotides read TGCGCCAGCAGCCAAGCCGTAGCGGGAGGCTCCTACGAGCAGTACTTC. Encoded protein: CASSQAVAGGSYEQYF. The J gene is TRBJ2-7, the V gene TRBV4-1, with 10 bases fitting TRBD2. V shed 1 base and J 0 bases; nucleotides not matched to a gene: 3. The CDR3 sequence is 16 residues long. In germline, CDR1 is MGHRA, CDR2 YSYEKL.

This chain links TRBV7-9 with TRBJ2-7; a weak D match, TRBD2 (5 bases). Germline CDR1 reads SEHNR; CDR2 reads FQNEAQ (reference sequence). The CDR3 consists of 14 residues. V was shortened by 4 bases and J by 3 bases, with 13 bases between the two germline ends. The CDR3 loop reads CASSSARAYYEQYF. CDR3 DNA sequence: TGTGCCAGCAGCTCCGCGCGGGCTTACTACGAGCAGTACTTC.

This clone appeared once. CDR3 sequence: CASSVSGSPADTQYF. DNA for the CDR3: TGTGCCAGCAGCGTTAGCGGGAGTCCTGCAGATACGCAGTATTTT. This chain connects TRBV9 to TRBJ2-3, with 9 bases lining up with TRBD2. Germline values: CDR1 SGDLS, CDR2 YYNGEE. Trimming removed 2 bases from V and 4 bases from J; junction bases left unmatched: 5. The CDR3 is 15 residues long.

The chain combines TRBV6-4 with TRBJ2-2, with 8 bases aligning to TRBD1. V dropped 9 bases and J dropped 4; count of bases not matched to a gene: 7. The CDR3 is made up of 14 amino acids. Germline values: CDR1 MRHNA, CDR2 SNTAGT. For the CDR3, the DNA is TGTGCCAGGGGGACAGGTCCTTCCACCGGGGAGCTGTTTTTT. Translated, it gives CARGTGPSTGELFF.

The CDR3 here is CASSLESTEAFF. In DNA form, the CDR3 reads TGTGCCAGCAGCTTAGAGAGCACTGAAGCTTTCTTT. V and J are TRBV7-9 and TRBJ1-1; unclear D gene. Trimming shortened V by 1 base and J by 4 bases, and 4 bases separated the two germline ends. The CDR3 totals 12 residues. Per the germline V gene, CDR1 is SEHNR and CDR2 is FQNEAQ (reference sequence).

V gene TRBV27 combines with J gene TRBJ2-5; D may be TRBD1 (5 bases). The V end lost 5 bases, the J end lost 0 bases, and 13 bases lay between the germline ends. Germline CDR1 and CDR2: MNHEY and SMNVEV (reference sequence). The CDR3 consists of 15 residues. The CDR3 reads CASSRLQENQETQYF. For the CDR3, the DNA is TGTGCCAGCAGTAGGCTACAGGAGAACCAAGAGACCCAGTACTTC.

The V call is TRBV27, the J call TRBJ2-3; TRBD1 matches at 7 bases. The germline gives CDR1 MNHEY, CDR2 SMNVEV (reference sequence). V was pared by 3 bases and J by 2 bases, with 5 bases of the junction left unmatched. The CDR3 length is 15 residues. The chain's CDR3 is CASSLAGGFTDTQYF. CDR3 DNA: TGTGCCAGCAGTTTGGCAGGGGGTTTCACAGATACGCAGTATTTT.

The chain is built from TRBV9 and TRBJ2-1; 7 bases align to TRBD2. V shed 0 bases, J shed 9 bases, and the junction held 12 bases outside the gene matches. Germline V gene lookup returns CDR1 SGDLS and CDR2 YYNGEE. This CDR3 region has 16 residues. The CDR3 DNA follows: TGTGCCAGCAGCGTAGCCGGGACTATAATCGGGGGTGAGCAGTTCTTC. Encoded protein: CASSVAGTIIGGEQFF.

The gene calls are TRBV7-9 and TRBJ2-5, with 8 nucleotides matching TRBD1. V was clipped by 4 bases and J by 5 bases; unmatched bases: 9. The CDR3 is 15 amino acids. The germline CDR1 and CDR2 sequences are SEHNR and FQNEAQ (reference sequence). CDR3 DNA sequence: TGTGCCAGCAGCTCCACCGGGACAGGTCTGGAGACCCAGTACTTC. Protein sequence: CASSSTGTGLETQYF.